A selection of T cell receptor beta chains follows, all from one sample in a study of vaccination effects on CD4 cells after COVID-19. TCRdb's copy holds only in-frame clones and misses some; the assay was immunoSEQ multiplex PCR. The table includes about 46,000 clones, over 60% detected once. No antigen is known for these receptors. The specimen comprised CD4+ T cells from PBMCs cultured with HCoV-OC43 spike peptides, sampled after COVID-19 vaccination. These receptors originate from a human donor who received a COVID-19 vaccine. CDR3s include the opening cysteine and the closing phenylalanine or tryptophan. The D gene is left open where the match is weak. Size is omitted from some rows. Given values are once, few, many or a class for expanded clones.

clone_size,v_call,cdr3_length,j_call,d_call,cdr3_nt,cdr3_aa
.,TRBV5-3,16,TRBJ2-7,TRBD1,TGTGCCAGAAGCAAATCCGGGACAGTCAACGGGTACGAGCAGTACTTC,CARSKSGTVNGYEQYF
.,TRBV12-3/TRBV12-4,13,TRBJ1-5,.,TGTGCCAGCAGGATAACAGGTAATCAGCCCCAGCATTTT,CASRITGNQPQHF
once,TRBV5-6,12,TRBJ2-7,.,TGTGCCAGCAGCGTCTACAAGACCGAGCAGTACTTC,CASSVYKTEQYF
.,TRBV6-6,14,TRBJ2-1,.,TGTGCCAGCGGTCGGGGTTCATCCTACAATGAGCAGTTCTTC,CASGRGSSYNEQFF
.,TRBV9,13,TRBJ2-5,.,TGTGCCAGCAGCGTCTCCAGGGAAGAGACCCAGTACTTC,CASSVSREETQYF
.,TRBV13,14,TRBJ2-7,TRBD2,TGTGCCAGCAGCTCCGGACTAGCGGGGTTGGGGCAGTACTTC,CASSSGLAGLGQYF
.,TRBV5-1,17,TRBJ2-2,TRBD2,TGCGCCAGCAGCTCGAGCGGGAGGGGCGGCGAGACCGGGGAGCTGTTTTTT,CASSSSGRGGETGELFF
.,TRBV7-9,12,TRBJ2-2,.,TGTGCCAGCAGCCCCGCCCCCGGGGAGCTGTTTTTT,CASSPAPGELFF
.,TRBV25-1,15,TRBJ2-2,TRBD2,TGTGCCAGCAGTTTAATGGCGGGAGCGTCCGGGGAGCTGTTTTTT,CASSLMAGASGELFF
.,TRBV5-1,16,TRBJ2-6,.,TGCGCCAGCAGCTTGGTCGGGGGATCCGGGGCCAACGTCCTGACTTTC,CASSLVGGSGANVLTF
.,TRBV25-1,16,TRBJ2-2,TRBD2,TGTGCCAGCATCCCAGCCGGGACTAGCGGAAACGGGGAGCTGTTTTTT,CASIPAGTSGNGELFF
few,TRBV9,16,TRBJ2-7,TRBD2,TGTGCCAGCAGCGTAGGTCCTAGCGGAGGGCCCTACGAGCAGTACTTC,CASSVGPSGGPYEQYF
.,TRBV10-3,14,TRBJ1-1,TRBD1,TGTGCCATCAGTAGGGGGACAGAATTGACTGAAGCTTTCTTT,CAISRGTELTEAFF
.,TRBV1,16,TRBJ2-3,.,TGCACCAGCAGCCAAGACCCCCTGGGACAGGGAGATACGCAGTATTTT,CTSSQDPLGQGDTQYF
few,TRBV2,17,TRBJ2-7,TRBD2,TGTGCCAGCAGTGAAGCGTCGACTAGCGGGTTGGCCTACGAGCAGTACTTC,CASSEASTSGLAYEQYF
once,TRBV7-7,15,TRBJ2-3,TRBD1,TGTGCCAGCAGTCTGCTAGACAGGGCTTTAGATACGCAGTATTTT,CASSLLDRALDTQYF
.,TRBV5-1,14,TRBJ1-1,.,TGCGCCAGCAGCTCCGGGACGGGGAACACTGAAGCTTTCTTT,CASSSGTGNTEAFF
.,TRBV6-5,14,TRBJ2-7,.,TGTGCCAGCAGTTACTCCCGTGGCTTGTACGAGCAGTACTTC,CASSYSRGLYEQYF
.,TRBV4-1,16,TRBJ1-5,TRBD1,TGCGCCAGCAGCCAACCTGGGGGACAGCTCAATCAGCCCCAGCATTTT,CASSQPGGQLNQPQHF
.,TRBV7-2,12,TRBJ2-7,.,TGTGCCAGCAGCTTAGGGGGGTGGATGCAGTACTTC,CASSLGGWMQYF
.,TRBV3-1/TRBV3-2,16,TRBJ2-2,.,TGTGCCAGCAGCCAAGGGTTCGGCAGGAACAACGGGGAGCTGTTTTTT,CASSQGFGRNNGELFF
once,TRBV30,12,TRBJ1-6,.,TGTGCCTGGAGTTTCGACGGAGAGCCCCTCCACTTT,CAWSFDGEPLHF
.,TRBV14,13,TRBJ1-1,.,TGTGCCAGCAGCTTACAGGGAAACACTGAAGCTTTCTTT,CASSLQGNTEAFF
.,TRBV18,14,TRBJ1-1,TRBD1,TGTGCCAGCTCACCTGGGACAGGGAGGAGTGAAGCTTTCTTT,CASSPGTGRSEAFF
.,TRBV6-5,14,TRBJ1-2,.,TGTGCCAGCAGTTACTCGGGGATTTCCTATGGCTACACCTTC,CASSYSGISYGYTF
few,TRBV24-1,14,TRBJ2-1,TRBD2,TGTGCCACCAGTGACAACTTAGCGGGATATGAGCAGTTCTTC,CATSDNLAGYEQFF
.,TRBV12-3/TRBV12-4,11,TRBJ1-1,.,TGTGCCAGCAGTTTATCCAGGGAAGCTTTCTTT,CASSLSREAFF
.,TRBV5-1,15,TRBJ2-5,TRBD1,TGCGCCAGCAGCCCCCAACAGGGGGCGGAAGAGACCCAGTACTTC,CASSPQQGAEETQYF
.,TRBV5-1,16,TRBJ2-1,TRBD2,TGCGCCAGCAGCCTGACAGTGGGACTAGCGGGAGGTATTACTTTCTTC,CASSLTVGLAGGITFF
.,TRBV2,14,TRBJ1-2,TRBD1,TGTGCCAGCAGCCCAGCGACAGGGGGCTATGGCTACACCTTC,CASSPATGGYGYTF
.,TRBV5-1,15,TRBJ2-7,TRBD1,TGCGCCAGCAGCCCCACCGGGACAGCGTCCTACGAGCAGTACTTC,CASSPTGTASYEQYF
few,TRBV28,13,TRBJ1-2,.,TGTGCCAGCAGTTTACGAAGAAACTATGGCTACACCTTC,CASSLRRNYGYTF
.,TRBV3-1/TRBV3-2,16,TRBJ1-1,.,TGTGCCAGCAGCCAAGGAAGGGGGGTTATGAACACTGAAGCTTTCTTT,CASSQGRGVMNTEAFF
.,TRBV6-5,15,TRBJ2-3,TRBD2,TGTGCCAGCAGTCTTCACGGGAGGGAAGTAGATACGCAGTATTTT,CASSLHGREVDTQYF
.,TRBV4-1,15,TRBJ2-1,TRBD1,TGCGCCAGCAGCCTTTCCGGACAGGGAAGCAATGAGCAGTTCTTC,CASSLSGQGSNEQFF
.,TRBV11-2,15,TRBJ1-5,.,TGTGCCAGCAGTTTAGGGACTTTCCGGGGGCAGCCCCAGCATTTT,CASSLGTFRGQPQHF
.,TRBV10-1,16,TRBJ1-3,.,TGCGCCAGCAGTGCTACGGTCTTCCTCTCTGGAAACACCATATATTTT,CASSATVFLSGNTIYF
.,TRBV14,14,TRBJ2-3,TRBD2,TGTGCCAGCAGCTTCGGAGGACTAGCGGATACGCAGTATTTT,CASSFGGLADTQYF
.,TRBV11-2,16,TRBJ2-1,.,TGTGCCAGCAGCTTACAGGTGGGAGGATCCTACAATGAGCAGTTCTTC,CASSLQVGGSYNEQFF
.,TRBV5-1,15,TRBJ1-4,TRBD1,TGCGCCAGCAGCTTGGCGGGGACAGGCAATGAAAAACTGTTTTTT,CASSLAGTGNEKLFF
.,TRBV7-9,18,TRBJ2-6,TRBD1,TGTGCCAGCAGGCCAACCGGGACAGGGGGCTCTGGGGCCAACGTCCTGACTTTC,CASRPTGTGGSGANVLTF
.,TRBV13,16,TRBJ1-3,.,TGTGCCAGCAGCTTAAATAAGAGGGGGGAAGGAAACACCATATATTTT,CASSLNKRGEGNTIYF
.,TRBV21-1,17,TRBJ2-6,.,TGTGCCAGCAGCAAACTCACAGGGGAGGAGAGGGCCAACGTCCTGACTTTC,CASSKLTGEERANVLTF
few,TRBV5-1,13,TRBJ1-1,TRBD1,TGCGCCAGCAGCATTGACAGGGGCCAGAAAGGAGTCTTT,CASSIDRGQKGVF
.,TRBV11-2,14,TRBJ1-1,.,TGTGCCAGCAGCTTAGGGGCCAGGGGAGGAAAGGCTTTCTTT,CASSLGARGGKAFF
.,TRBV29-1,13,TRBJ1-1,.,TGCAGCGTTGGAGGGCAGAGTTACACTGAAGCTTTCTTT,CSVGGQSYTEAFF
.,TRBV19,14,TRBJ1-1,.,TGTGCCAGTAGAGTCACAGGTACGAACACTGAAGCTTTCTTT,CASRVTGTNTEAFF
.,TRBV6-6,15,TRBJ1-1,.,TGTGCCAGCAGTTACGACCAGCCCCTGAACACTGAAGCTTTCTTT,CASSYDQPLNTEAFF